This T cell receptor beta chain was retrieved from a study of cytomegalovirus exposure and HLA in healthy donors. Study-wide points: When analyzed later, a missense DCLRE1C variant was found to be linked to TCR beta V- and J-gene trimming.

Germline V gene sequence: CDR1 SGHRS, CDR2 YFSETQ. The CDR3 is 15 residues long. The V gene lost 4 bases and the J gene lost 1 base, with 14 bases spanning the gap. PCR amplification relied on 60 Vbeta primers (plus 13 Jbeta primers). Measured with immunoSEQ multiplex PCR; TCRdb has only the in-frame clones, and not every one. The sample lists about 190,000 clones, around 87% occurring once. Note on this clone: Antigen unknown.

The TCR sequence derives from a man younger than 45 in good health and CMV-seronegative. The sample consisted of PBMCs. The J gene is TRBJ2-5, the V gene TRBV5-1, with D possibly being TRBD1 (6 bases). CDR3 loop: CASSIFQGSQETQYF. DNA for the CDR3: TGCGCCAGCAGCATATTCCAGGGGAGCCAAGAGACCCAGTACTTC. Drawing the rest from reference TRBV5-1 and TRBJ2-5, the complete variable domain is KAGVTQTPRYLIKTRGQQVTLSCSPISGHRSVSWYQQTPGQGLQFLFEYFSETQRNKGNFPGRFSGRQFSNSRSEMNVSTLELGDSALYLCASSIFQGSQETQYFGPGTRLLVL.